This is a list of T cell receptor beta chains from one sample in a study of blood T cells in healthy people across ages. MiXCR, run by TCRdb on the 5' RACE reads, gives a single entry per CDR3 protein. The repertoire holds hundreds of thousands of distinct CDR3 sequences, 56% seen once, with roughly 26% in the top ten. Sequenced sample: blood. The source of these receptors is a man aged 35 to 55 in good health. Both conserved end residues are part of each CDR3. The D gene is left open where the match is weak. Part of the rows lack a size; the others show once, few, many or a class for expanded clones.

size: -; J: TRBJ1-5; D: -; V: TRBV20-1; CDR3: CSAWTGPNQPQHF; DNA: TGCAGTGCTTGGACTGGCCCGAATCAGCCCCAGCATTTT
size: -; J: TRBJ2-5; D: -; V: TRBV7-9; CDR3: CASSQGGGPKQETQYF; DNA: TGTGCCAGCAGCCAAGGGGGGGGGCCGAAACAAGAGACCCAGTACTTC
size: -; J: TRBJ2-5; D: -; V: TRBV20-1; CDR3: CSARDWRVNQETQYF; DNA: TGCAGTGCTAGAGATTGGCGGGTCAACCAAGAGACCCAGTACTTC
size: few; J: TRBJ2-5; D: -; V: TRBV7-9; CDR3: CASSLGRGDARETQYF; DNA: TGTGCCAGCAGCTTAGGGAGAGGGGACGCCAGAGAGACCCAGTACTTC
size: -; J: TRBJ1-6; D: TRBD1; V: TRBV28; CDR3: CASSFSTQGALHF; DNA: TGTGCCAGCAGTTTCTCGACCCAGGGGGCCCTCCACTTT
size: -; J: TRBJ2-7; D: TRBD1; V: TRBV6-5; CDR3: CASSYPGQARPYEQYF; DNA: TGTGCCAGCAGTTATCCCGGACAGGCACGTCCCTACGAGCAGTACTTC
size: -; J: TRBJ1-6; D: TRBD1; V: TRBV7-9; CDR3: CASSLLQGDSPLHF; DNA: TGTGCCAGCAGCTTATTACAGGGGGACTCACCCCTCCACTTT
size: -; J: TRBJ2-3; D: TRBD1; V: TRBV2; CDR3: CAGKTGTATDTQYF; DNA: TGTGCCGGTAAAACAGGGACAGCCACAGATACGCAGTATTTT
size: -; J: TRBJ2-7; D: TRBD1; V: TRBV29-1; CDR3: CSSRTGGYEQYF; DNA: TGCAGCTCCAGGACAGGGGGCTACGAGCAGTACTTC
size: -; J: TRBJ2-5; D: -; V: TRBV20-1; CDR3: CSARDTGGLETQYF; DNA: TGCAGTGCTAGAGATACCGGGGGCTTGGAGACCCAGTACTTC
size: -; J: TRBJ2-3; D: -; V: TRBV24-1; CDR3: CATSDHRVVRTDTQYF; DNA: TGTGCCACCAGTGATCACAGGGTGGTCAGGACAGATACGCAGTATTTT
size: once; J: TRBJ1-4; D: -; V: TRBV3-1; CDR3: CASSPPFSSNEKLFF; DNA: TGTGCCAGCAGCCCCCCTTTTTCGTCTAATGAAAAACTGTTTTTT
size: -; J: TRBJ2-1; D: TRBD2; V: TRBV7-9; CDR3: CASSAGTSAAEQFF; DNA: TGTGCCAGCAGCGCCGGGACTAGCGCGGCTGAGCAGTTCTTC
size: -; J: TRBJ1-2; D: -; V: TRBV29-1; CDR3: CSAPWREGYGYTF; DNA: TGCAGCGCCCCTTGGAGGGAGGGCTATGGCTACACCTTC
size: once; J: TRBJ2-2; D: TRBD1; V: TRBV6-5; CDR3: CASSYFGTGPGELFF; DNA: TGTGCCAGCAGTTACTTCGGGACAGGGCCCGGGGAGCTGTTTTTT
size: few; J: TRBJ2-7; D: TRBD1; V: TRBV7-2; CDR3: CASSPQTGGPYEQYF; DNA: TGTGCCAGCAGCCCACAGACAGGGGGACCCTACGAGCAGTACTTC
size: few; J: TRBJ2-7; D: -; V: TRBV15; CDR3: CATSRETGLSYEQYF; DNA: TGTGCCACCAGCAGAGAAACAGGGCTCTCCTACGAGCAGTACTTC
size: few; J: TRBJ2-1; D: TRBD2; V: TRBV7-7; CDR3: CASSPRTSGNEQFF; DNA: TGTGCCAGCAGCCCCAGGACTAGCGGTAATGAGCAGTTCTTC
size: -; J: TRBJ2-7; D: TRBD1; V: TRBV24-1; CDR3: CATSDSGQLSYEQYF; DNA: TGTGCCACCAGTGATTCGGGACAGCTTTCCTACGAGCAGTACTTC
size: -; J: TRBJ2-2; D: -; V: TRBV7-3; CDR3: CASSATGMVFGGELFF; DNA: TGTGCCAGCAGCGCAACAGGGATGGTATTTGGCGGGGAGCTGTTTTTT
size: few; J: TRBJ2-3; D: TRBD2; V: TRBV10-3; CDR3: CAISESWEGQDTQYF; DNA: TGTGCCATCAGTGAATCATGGGAGGGCCAAGATACGCAGTATTTT
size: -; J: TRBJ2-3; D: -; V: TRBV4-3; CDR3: CARSQGATGGASTDTQYF; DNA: TGCGCCCGCAGCCAAGGAGCCACGGGGGGCGCGAGCACAGATACGCAGTATTTT
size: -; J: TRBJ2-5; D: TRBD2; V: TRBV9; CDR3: CASSPLGGEETQYF; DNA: TGTGCCAGCAGCCCCTTGGGAGGGGAAGAGACCCAGTACTTC
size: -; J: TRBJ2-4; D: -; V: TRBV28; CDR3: CASSWGQGAKNIQYF; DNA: TGTGCCAGCAGTTGGGGACAAGGGGCCAAAAACATTCAGTACTTC
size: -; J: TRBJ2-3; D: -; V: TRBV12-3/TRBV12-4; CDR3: CASSFGRRGDTQYF; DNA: TGTGCCAGCAGTTTCGGGCGCAGGGGAGATACGCAGTATTTT
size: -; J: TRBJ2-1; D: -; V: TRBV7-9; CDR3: CASSLLSGTLIHNEQFF; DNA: TGTGCCAGCAGCTTACTCTCCGGGACACTGATACACAATGAGCAGTTCTTC
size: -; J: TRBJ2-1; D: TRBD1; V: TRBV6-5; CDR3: CASSYTGQNEQFF; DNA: TGTGCCAGCAGTTATACGGGACAGAATGAGCAGTTCTTC
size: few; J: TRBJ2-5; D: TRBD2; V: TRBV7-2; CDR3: CASREFFGAAGGRQETQYF; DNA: TGTGCCAGCAGAGAATTCTTCGGGGCAGCGGGGGGTCGCCAAGAGACCCAGTACTTC
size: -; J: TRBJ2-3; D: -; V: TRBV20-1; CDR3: CSTTTGILDMQYF; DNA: TGCAGTACTACAACGGGGATATTAGATATGCAGTATTTT
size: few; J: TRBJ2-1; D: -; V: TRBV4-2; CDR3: CASSQPIAAYNEQFF; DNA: TGTGCCAGCAGCCAACCCATAGCAGCCTACAATGAGCAGTTCTTC
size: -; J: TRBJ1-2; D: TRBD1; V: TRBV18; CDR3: CASSPDRDNYGYTF; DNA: TGTGCCAGCTCCCCGGACAGGGATAACTATGGCTACACCTTC
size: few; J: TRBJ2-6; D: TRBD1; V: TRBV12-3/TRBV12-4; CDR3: CASSLDVGTGPSGANVLTF; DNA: TGTGCCAGCAGTTTAGATGTTGGGACAGGGCCCTCTGGGGCCAACGTCCTGACTTTC
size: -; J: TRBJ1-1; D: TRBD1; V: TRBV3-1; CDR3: CASSPTGGRTEAFF; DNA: TGTGCCAGCAGCCCGACAGGGGGCCGGACTGAAGCTTTCTTT
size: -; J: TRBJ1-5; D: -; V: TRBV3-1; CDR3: CASSQEAGMGSNQPQHF; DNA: TGTGCCAGCAGCCAAGAAGCAGGGATGGGTAGCAATCAGCCCCAGCATTTT
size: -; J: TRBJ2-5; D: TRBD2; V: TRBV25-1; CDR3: CASSERGKGETQYF; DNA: TGTGCCAGCAGTGAGCGGGGGAAAGGAGAGACCCAGTACTTC
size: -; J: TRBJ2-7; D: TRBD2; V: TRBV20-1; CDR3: CSASSGSASRNYEQYF; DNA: TGCAGTGCTTCGAGCGGGAGTGCCTCAAGGAACTACGAGCAGTACTTC
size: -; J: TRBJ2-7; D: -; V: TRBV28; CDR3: CASSLTPPQTGFYEQYF; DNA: TGTGCCAGCAGTTTAACACCCCCCCAGACAGGATTCTACGAGCAGTACTTC
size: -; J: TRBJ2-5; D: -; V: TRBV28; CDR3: CASSWASRETQYF; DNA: TGTGCCAGCAGTTGGGCTTCCCGGGAGACCCAGTACTTC
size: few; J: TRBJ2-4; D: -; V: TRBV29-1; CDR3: CSVVQRGLAKNIQYF; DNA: TGCAGCGTTGTGCAAAGGGGACTAGCCAAAAACATTCAGTACTTC
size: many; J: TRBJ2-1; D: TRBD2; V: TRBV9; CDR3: CASSVGELAVTDEQFF; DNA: TGTGCCAGCAGCGTAGGGGAACTAGCGGTCACGGATGAGCAGTTCTTC
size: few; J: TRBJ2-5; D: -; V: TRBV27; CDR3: CASRKNNEQYF; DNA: TGTGCCAGCCGGAAGAACAATGAGCAGTACTTC
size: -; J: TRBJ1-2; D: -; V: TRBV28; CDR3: CASTSWRGYTF; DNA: TGTGCCAGCACCTCATGGAGAGGCTACACCTTC
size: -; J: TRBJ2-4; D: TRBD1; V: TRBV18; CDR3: CASSPTRGNIQYF; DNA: TGTGCCAGCTCACCCACCAGGGGGAACATTCAGTACTTC
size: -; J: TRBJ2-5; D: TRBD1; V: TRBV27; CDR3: CASSSSGTGGSETQYF; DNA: TGTGCCAGCAGTTCGAGCGGGACAGGGGGCTCAGAGACCCAGTACTTC
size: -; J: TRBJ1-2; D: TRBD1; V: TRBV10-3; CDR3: CASDPGTGGANGYTF; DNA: TGTGCCTCCGACCCGGGGACAGGGGGCGCGAATGGCTACACCTTC
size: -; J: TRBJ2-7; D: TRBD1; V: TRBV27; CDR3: CASSFGPRQGAYEQYF; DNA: TGTGCCAGCAGTTTCGGGCCCAGACAGGGAGCCTACGAGCAGTACTTC